Included here is one TCR beta chain sequence, with context. Described time point: peripheral blood 6 weeks after treatment start. The data derive from a study of PD-L1 blockade in urothelial cancer. Repertoires were generated with immunoSEQ multiplex PCR, while TCRdb's copy carries only in-frame clones and drops some. Of around 69,000 clones listed, 80% to 95% are singletons. The specimen comprised PBMCs, sampled around atezolizumab (anti-PD-L1) treatment. The origin of this receptor is a woman of 80 years or more with urothelial cancer.

CDR3 DNA: TGTGCCAGCAGACTTGACAGGGTGGCGCATTTT. It yields the protein CASRLDRVAHF. The J gene is TRBJ1-5, the V gene TRBV28; 7 bases match TRBD1. The germline CDR1 and CDR2 sequences are MDHEN and SYDVKM. The V segment lost 6 bases and the J segment 15 bases; nucleotides outside the gene matches: 8. This CDR3 spans 11 amino acids.